The T cell receptor beta chain under discussion was sequenced for a study of regulatory T cells in long-lasting Graves disease (dated by TCRdb to about 2021). With regard to the full study: Persistent Graves' disease was defined as persistently positive TSH receptor autoantibodies together with antithyroid drug treatment for over 5 years. Patients with persistent Graves' disease were compared with patients with newly diagnosed Graves' disease using TCR sequencing and RNA sequencing of peripheral blood. The study took place in China and was registered as a clinical trial. A total of about 35 samples underwent TCR sequencing, from some 13 patients with persistent Graves' disease and approximately 20 patients with newly diagnosed Graves' disease. Persistent Graves' disease patients in the clinical cohort had taken antithyroid drugs for about 10.3 years on average. What the work shows at the level of the full study, not this receptor alone: The study examined only peripheral blood because the primary lesion, thyroid tissue, could not be accessed. Compared with newly diagnosed patients, patients with persistent Graves' disease had lower TCR Shannon entropy and fewer highly expanded clones, which suggests clonal expansion. Patients with persistent disease shared more public clonotypes (roughly 2,900) than newly diagnosed patients did (966). Only the TCR beta chain was sequenced and analyzed. Persistent disease showed preferential use of TRBV28, TRBJ1-2 and TRBJ2-5, whereas newly diagnosed disease favored TRBV20-1 and TRBJ2-1. The authors noted that the small sample size was a limitation that may lower accuracy.

Comments on this clonotype: The antigen this receptor binds is unknown. No much larger clonotype is one base removed from it; base qualities were not supplied.

Library generation was performed with multiplex PCR. This sample was sequenced with an Illumina HiSeq 4000. CDR3 regions were amplified by Arm-PCR with iRepertoire HTBI primers to construct TCR beta libraries. PCR products were gel purified before sequencing. The authors' pipeline ran thus. Across samples, some 62 TRBV and roughly 15 TRBJ segments were identified and used for gene usage analysis of CDR3 amino acid clonotypes. COPE and FqMerger were used to merge the filtered high-quality paired reads into contigs. BLAST was used to align contigs to IMGT TRBV, TRBD and TRBJ reference genes, and CDR3 was defined according to IMGT. Clonotypes above 0.1% frequency were classified as highly expanded clones. Shannon entropy served as the measure of repertoire diversity, while the Gini coefficient captured V-J evenness. A clonotype found in more than one individual was treated as public. The public reads were reprocessed in TCRdb via fastp at Q25 and MiXCR, keeping in-frame beta chains. Entries are consolidated by CDR3 protein sequence, retaining the most common genes and DNA. For this entry, the V and J calls and clone size follow TCRdb and not the study's own pipeline. Within this sample are roughly 300,000 distinct CDR3 sequences, with about 19% of them counted one time only. Of the sample, over 25% is held by the ten largest clones.

The sample's time point label, decoded: persistent/refractory GD, antithyroid drugs over 5 years with positive TRAb. RNA was extracted from PBMCs in TRIzol for both TCR sequencing and RNA sequencing. The diagnosis of Graves' disease was made according to American Thyroid Association guidelines. Recruitment of patients was carried out at an endocrinology department in Xi'an, China. Each patient gave 7 to 9.5 milliliters of peripheral blood, collected in an EDTA anticoagulant tube. Ficoll Paque Plus density gradient separation was used to isolate PBMCs, and no additional T cell sorting was done. RNA quality was checked with an Agilent 2100 Bioanalyzer and agarose gel, and concentration with a NanoDrop 2000. The CDR1 and CDR2 encoded by the germline V gene are SGHRS and YFSETQ. Taken from cysteine to phenylalanine, the CDR3 has 16 residues. The retained sequence is limited to the CDR3, 48 bases, with the frame set at the first base. V is cut back by 4 bases and J by 5 bases, with 9 bases in the junction unmatched.

The V and J segments used are TRBV5-1 and TRBJ2-2, with 9 bases aligning to TRBD2. This specimen was peripheral blood mononuclear cells (PBMCs), taken when the disease was refractory, from a patient treated with antithyroid drugs. The sequence came from a female donor with Graves disease. The nucleotides are TGCGCCAGCAGCGAAGCGGGGGGCCGGTTGACCGGGGAGCTGTTTTTT. It translates as CASSEAGGRLTGELFF.